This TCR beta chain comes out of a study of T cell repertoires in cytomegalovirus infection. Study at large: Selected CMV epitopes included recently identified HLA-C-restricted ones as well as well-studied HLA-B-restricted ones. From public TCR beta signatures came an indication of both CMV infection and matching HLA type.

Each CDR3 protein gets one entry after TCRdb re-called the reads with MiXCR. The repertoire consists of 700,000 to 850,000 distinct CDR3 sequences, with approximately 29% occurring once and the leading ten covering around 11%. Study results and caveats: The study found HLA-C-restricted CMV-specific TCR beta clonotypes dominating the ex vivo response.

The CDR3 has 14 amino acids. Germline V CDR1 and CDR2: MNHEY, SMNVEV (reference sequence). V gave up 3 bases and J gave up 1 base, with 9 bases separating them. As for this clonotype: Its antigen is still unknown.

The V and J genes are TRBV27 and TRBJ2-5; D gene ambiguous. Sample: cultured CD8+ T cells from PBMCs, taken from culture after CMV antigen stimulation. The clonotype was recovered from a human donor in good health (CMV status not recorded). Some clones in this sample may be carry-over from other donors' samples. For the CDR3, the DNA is TGTGCCAGCAGTTTTGCAGGCCTCCAAGAGACCCAGTACTTC. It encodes CASSFAGLQETQYF.